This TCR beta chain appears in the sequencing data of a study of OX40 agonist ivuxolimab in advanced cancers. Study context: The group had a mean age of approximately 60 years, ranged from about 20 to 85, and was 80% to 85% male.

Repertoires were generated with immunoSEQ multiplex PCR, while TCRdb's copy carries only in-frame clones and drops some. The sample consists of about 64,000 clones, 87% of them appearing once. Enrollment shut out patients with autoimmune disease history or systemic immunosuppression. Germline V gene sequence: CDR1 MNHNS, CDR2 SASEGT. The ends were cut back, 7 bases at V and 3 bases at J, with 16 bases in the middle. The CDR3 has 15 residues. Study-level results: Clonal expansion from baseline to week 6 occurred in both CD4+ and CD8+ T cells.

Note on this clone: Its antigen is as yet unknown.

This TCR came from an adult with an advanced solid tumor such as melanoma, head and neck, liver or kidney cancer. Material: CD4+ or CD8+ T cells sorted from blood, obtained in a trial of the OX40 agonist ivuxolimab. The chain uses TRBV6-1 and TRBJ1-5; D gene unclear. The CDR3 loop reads CASKREAGYNQPQHF. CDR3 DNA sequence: TGTGCCAGCAAGCGCGAGGCCGGCTACAATCAGCCCCAGCATTTT.